This T cell receptor beta chain came from a study of OX40 agonist ivuxolimab in advanced cancers. There are 18 residues in the CDR3. The V gene end was trimmed by 1 base and the J gene end by 2 bases; junction bases not matched to a gene: 8. Germline CDR1 reads SGHTA; CDR2 reads FQGTGA. Clones were sequenced by immunoSEQ multiplex PCR, and TCRdb holds only the in-frame ones, with some missing. The sample contains approximately 90,000 clones, around nine tenths of which appear only once. The source is an adult with an advanced solid tumor such as melanoma, head and neck, liver or kidney cancer. V gene TRBV7-3 combines with J gene TRBJ2-3; 11 bases fit TRBD2. The sample here was CD4+ or CD8+ T cells sorted from blood, taken in a trial of the OX40 agonist ivuxolimab. The CDR3 reads CASSLRGLAEQFTDTQYF. In DNA, the CDR3 is TGTGCCAGCAGCTTAAGGGGACTAGCGGAGCAATTCACAGATACGCAGTATTTT.